This T cell receptor (beta chain) comes out of a study of T cell repertoires in cytomegalovirus infection (dated 2019 in TCRdb). At the level of the whole study: Donor HLA type was relevant to the analysis, because carriage of CMV infection together with the matching HLA type was indicated by public TCR beta signatures.

The sample holds many counts of this clonotype. The clone's antigen remains unknown. Per-base quality was not reported, and no clone a single base away is much larger than it. The CDR3, cysteine through phenylalanine, is 15 amino acids long. Only CDR3 DNA is held: 45 bases, read in frame from base 1. The germline V gene yields SGHTA for CDR1 and FQGNSA for CDR2. The germline V end is reduced by 3 bases and the J end by 8 bases; junction bases left unmatched: 10. For sequencing, an Illumina HiSeq 1500 was employed. TCRdb passed the public sequencing reads through fastp at Q25 and MiXCR, retaining productive beta sequences. Every entry covers one CDR3 protein and lists the most common genes and DNA from its rows. For this sample the table gives more than 650,000 distinct CDR3 sequences, of which about a third were detected only once. Under 3.5% of the sample comes from the top ten. What the research found in general, with its limitations: The ex vivo response was dominated by HLA-C-restricted CMV-specific TCR beta clonotypes, which also provided the single most frequent clonotype in two of eight donors. Carriers of CMV infection plus the relevant HLA type were discriminated by the cumulative frequency of public TCR beta family members in the study cohort and in an independent roughly 400-donor cohort.

Recombination connected TRBV7-2 to TRBJ1-2; 9 middle bases align to TRBD1. Sample: PBMCs. This clonotype was obtained from a human donor in good health (CMV status not recorded). Some clones in this sample may be carry-over from other donors' samples. The CDR3 protein is CASSFAGQGAEGYTF. The nucleotides read TGTGCCAGCAGCTTCGCGGGACAGGGTGCAGAAGGCTACACCTTC.